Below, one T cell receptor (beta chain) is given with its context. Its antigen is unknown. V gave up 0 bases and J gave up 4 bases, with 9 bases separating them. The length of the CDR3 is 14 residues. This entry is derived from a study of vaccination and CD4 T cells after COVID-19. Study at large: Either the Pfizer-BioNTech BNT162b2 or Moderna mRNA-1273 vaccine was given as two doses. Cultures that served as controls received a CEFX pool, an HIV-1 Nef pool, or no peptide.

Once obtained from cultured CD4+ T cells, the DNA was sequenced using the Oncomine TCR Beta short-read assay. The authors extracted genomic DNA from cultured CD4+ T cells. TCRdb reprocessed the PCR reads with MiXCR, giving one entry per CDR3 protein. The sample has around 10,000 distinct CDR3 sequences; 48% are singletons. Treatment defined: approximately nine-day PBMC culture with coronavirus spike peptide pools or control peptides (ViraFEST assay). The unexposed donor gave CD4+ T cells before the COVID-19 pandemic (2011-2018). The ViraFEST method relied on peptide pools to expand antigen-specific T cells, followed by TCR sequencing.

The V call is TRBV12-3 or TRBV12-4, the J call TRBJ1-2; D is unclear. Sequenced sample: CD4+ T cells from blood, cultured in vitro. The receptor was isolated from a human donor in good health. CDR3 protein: CASSLALSLYGYTF. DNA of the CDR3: TGTGCCAGCAGTTTAGCGCTGTCCCTCTATGGCTACACCTTC.